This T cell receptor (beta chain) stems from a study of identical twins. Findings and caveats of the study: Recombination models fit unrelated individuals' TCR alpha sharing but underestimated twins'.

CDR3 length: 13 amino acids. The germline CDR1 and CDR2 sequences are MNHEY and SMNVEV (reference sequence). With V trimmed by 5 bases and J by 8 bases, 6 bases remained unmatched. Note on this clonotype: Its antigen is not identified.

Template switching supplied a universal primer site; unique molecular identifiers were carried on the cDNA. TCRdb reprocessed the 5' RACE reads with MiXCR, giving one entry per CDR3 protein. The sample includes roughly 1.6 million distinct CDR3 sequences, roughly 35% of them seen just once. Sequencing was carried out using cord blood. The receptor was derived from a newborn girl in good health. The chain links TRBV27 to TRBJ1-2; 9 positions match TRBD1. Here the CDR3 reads CASSPHRGQGYTF. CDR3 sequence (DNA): TGTGCCAGCAGTCCACACAGGGGGCAGGGCTACACCTTC.